This T cell receptor beta chain was recorded in a study of graft-versus-host responses after intestinal transplantation. Study information: Among the recipients, transplants were multivisceral, liver-intestinal, or isolated intestinal. Induction with anti-thymocyte globulin, then tacrolimus and steroids for around three years, was given to all recipients. Study-level findings and limits: Some patients had graft-donor T cell macrochimerism, and their allografts showed high graft-versus-host to host-versus-graft clonal ratios. Recipient-marrow GvH clones were detected, some having first appeared in ileum or blood.

Profiling relied on immunoSEQ multiplex PCR, and the TCRdb table lists in-frame clones only, not all of them. The sample has 80,000 to 100,000 clones, just under 95% seen once; the top ten hold around 0.07%. In the case of this clone: Its antigen is not known.

V was clipped by 6 bases and J by 7 bases, with 15 bases between them. Germline V gene data show CDR1 as LNHDA and CDR2 as SQIVND (reference sequence). There are 14 residues in the CDR3. This TCR came from a human donor who was the organ donor for an intestinal transplant. The material was unstimulated CD8+ T cells sorted from spleen or lymph node cells, obtained before transplant. The V gene is TRBV19, the J gene TRBJ2-2, with a weak D call TRBD1 (5 bases). The CDR3 DNA reads TGTGCCAGTAGAATCCCAGGGTATGGCGGGGAGCTGTTTTTT. It yields the protein CASRIPGYGGELFF.